A single sample is the source of the 25 T cell receptor beta chains below, sequenced in a study of T cell responses to AZD1222 COVID-19 vaccine (TCRdb year 2021). The receptor library was made with the immunoSEQ multiplex PCR assay. TCRdb carries this immuneACCESS record with in-frame sequences only. Its versions omit some clonotypes, under half of them owing to an unresolved V gene in the studies checked, with the rest unexplained. Recorded for this sample are around 120,000 clones; 88% of them occurred a single time. The top ten clones comprise about 4% of the sample. The sample's time point label, in plain terms: about 28 days (+/-7) after the second vaccine dose. The sequencing used peripheral blood, collected 28 days after the second AZD1222 dose. These receptors originate from an adult who received the AZD1222 COVID-19 vaccine.

The V call is TRBV9, the J call TRBJ1-6; D is uncertain. With 0 bases removed from V and 0 bases from J, the gap between germline ends came to 7 bases. This CDR3 comprises 16 residues. Germline V CDR1 and CDR2: SGDLS, YYNGEE. CDR3: CASSVGGNSYNSPLHF. CDR3 nucleotides: TGTGCCAGCAGCGTAGGAGGTAACTCCTATAATTCACCCCTCCACTTT. Full variable domain (missing parts from reference TRBV9 and TRBJ1-6): DSGVTQTPKHLITATGQRVTLRCSPRSGDLSVYWYQQSLDQGLQFLIQYYNGEERAKGNILERFSAQQFPDLHSELNLSSLELGDSALYFCASSVGGNSYNSPLHFGNGTRLTVT.

V gene TRBV6-5 combines with J gene TRBJ2-7; D gene unclear. CDR1 is MNHEY, CDR2 SVGAGI, per germline. V lost 6 bases to trimming and J lost 2 bases, with 11 bases between them. CDR3 length: 13 amino acids. CDR3 sequence (DNA): TGTGCCAGCAGCCTACGTTCGGCCTACGAGCAGTACTTC. Protein sequence: CASSLRSAYEQYF.

The chain has TRBV3-1 (or the pseudogene TRBV3-2) and TRBJ1-1; 10 bases agree with TRBD1. CDR1 and CDR2 from the germline V gene are LGHDT and YNNKEL (reference sequence). The CDR3 extends over 18 amino acids. The trim removed 4 bases at V and 3 bases at J, leaving 14 bases unmatched. The CDR3 coding sequence is TGTGCCAGCAGCCCGAACAAAGGGACAGGGGAGGGGGACACTGAAGCTTTCTTT. It is translated as CASSPNKGTGEGDTEAFF.

This chain links TRBV6-5 with TRBJ2-7; either TRBD1 or TRBD2 may supply D (5 bases each). V dropped 0 bases and J dropped 2 bases, with 11 bases sitting between them. The length of the CDR3 is 15 residues. Germline-derived CDR1 and CDR2 are MNHEY and SVGAGI. CDR3 region: CASSYSRDRAYEQYF. The DNA of the CDR3 is TGTGCCAGCAGTTACTCGAGGGACCGGGCCTACGAGCAGTACTTC.

The CDR3 here is CASSWGQGGQPQHF. CDR3 in DNA: TGTGCCAGCAGTTGGGGACAGGGAGGGCAGCCCCAGCATTTT. V gene TRBV6-2 or TRBV6-3 combines with J gene TRBJ1-5; 9 bases line up with TRBD1. The CDR3 has 14 residues. J was trimmed by 7 bases and V by 4 bases; bases with no gene match: 5. The germline gives CDR1 MNHEY, CDR2 SVGEGT.

This clone is a singleton in its sample. V is TRBV19 and J is TRBJ2-5; D is possibly TRBD2 (5 bases). Trimming cost V 6 bases and J 1 base, with 12 bases left between them. Per the germline V gene, CDR1 is LNHDA and CDR2 is SQIVND (reference sequence). The CDR3 is 14 amino acids. CDR3 nucleotide sequence: TGTGCCAGTAGGCGGGCCAGAAGCCAAGAGACCCAGTACTTC. Protein product: CASRRARSQETQYF.

This clone appeared a single time. This chain joins TRBV7-3 and TRBJ1-1; weak D call: TRBD1 (5 bases). The length of the CDR3 is 15 residues. Germline CDR1 and CDR2: SGHTA and FQGTGA. Trimming pared 5 bases from V and 1 base from J, leaving 14 bases between. The DNA for the CDR3 is TGTGCCAGCAGCCAAACAGGAGGATCGAACACTGAAGCTTTCTTT. It is translated as CASSQTGGSNTEAFF.

This clone was observed a single time. The V and J genes are TRBV4-1 and TRBJ2-7; 7 bases are a match to TRBD1. Germline-derived CDR1 and CDR2 are MGHRA and YSYEKL. J was trimmed by 5 bases and V by 4 bases; bases with no gene match: 14. The CDR3 totals 16 residues. This chain's CDR3 is CASSPPDRAPGNEQYF. The CDR3 DNA reads TGCGCCAGCAGCCCCCCCGACAGGGCCCCCGGGAACGAGCAGTACTTC.

The V call is TRBV7-3, the J call TRBJ2-1, with TRBD1 identical over 9 bases. This CDR3 comprises 18 residues. Germline lookup yields CDR1 SGHTA and CDR2 FQGTGA. Losses at the gene ends were 5 bases for V and 0 bases for J; bases not matched to a gene: 11. The CDR3 DNA sequence: TGTGCCAGCAGCCTCCGGGACAGGGCAAGGAGCTCCTACAATGAGCAGTTCTTC. Translating gives CASSLRDRARSSYNEQFF.

V usage is TRBV6-2 or TRBV6-3 and J usage is TRBJ2-5; D unclear. The V gene lost 0 bases and the J gene lost 1 base, with 9 bases spanning the gap. CDR1 is MNHEY and CDR2 is SVGEGT in the germline V gene. This CDR3 has 15 amino acids. The DNA for the CDR3 is TGTGCCAGCAGTTACTCTTCCCGCGCCCAAGAGACCCAGTACTTC. Protein: CASSYSSRAQETQYF.

This chain joins TRBV19 and TRBJ2-3; perhaps TRBD1 as D (6 bases). Trimming removed 8 bases from V and 4 bases from J, with 13 bases in between. The CDR3 consists of 13 residues. Germline loops: CDR1 LNHDA, CDR2 SQIVND (reference sequence). The CDR3 is CASHPGVSDTQYF. CDR3 sequence (DNA): TGTGCCAGTCACCCAGGGGTTTCAGATACGCAGTATTTT.

V usage is TRBV3-1 (or the pseudogene TRBV3-2) and J usage is TRBJ2-1; TRBD2 agrees at 11 bases. Germline V gives CDR1 LGHDT, CDR2 YNNKEL (reference sequence). V shed 6 bases and J 3 bases; nucleotides not matched to a gene: 1. CDR3 length: 14 amino acids. The CDR3 DNA sequence: TGTGCCAGCAGGGGACTAGCGGACTACAATGAGCAGTTCTTC. Protein sequence: CASRGLADYNEQFF.

This clone was counted many times. CDR3 region: CASSVAGTVRYTQYF. CDR3 coding DNA: TGTGCCAGCAGCGTAGCTGGGACCGTGAGATATACGCAGTATTTT. The chain is built from TRBV9 and TRBJ2-3, with D perhaps given as TRBD1 or TRBD2 (5 bases each). The CDR3 runs 15 residues. CDR1 SGDLS and CDR2 YYNGEE come from the germline V gene. V lost 0 bases and J 7 bases, leaving 15 bases between the germline ends.

The chain employs TRBV7-3 and TRBJ1-6; 9 bases are a match to TRBD1. The CDR3 covers 15 residues. Germline V gene lookup returns CDR1 SGHTA and CDR2 FQGTGA. The ends lost 5 bases at V and 10 bases at J; junction bases unmatched: 9. The CDR3 nucleotides read TGTGCCAGCAGCCCCCGGGGACAGGGAGAATCACCCCTCCACTTT. It specifies CASSPRGQGESPLHF.

J is TRBJ2-3 and V is TRBV7-7; 8 nucleotides agree with TRBD1. J lost 5 bases, V lost 0 bases, and 4 bases had no gene match. This CDR3 is built from 15 residues. Germline lookup yields CDR1 SSHAT and CDR2 FNYEAQ (reference sequence). CDR3: CASSLASGGLDTQYF. In DNA, the CDR3 is TGTGCCAGCAGCTTAGCGTCAGGGGGCTTAGATACGCAGTATTTT. The complete variable domain, with remaining parts taken from reference TRBV7-7 and TRBJ2-3, reads GAGVSQSPRYKVTKRGQDVTLRCDPISSHATLYWYQQALGQGPEFLTYFNYEAQPDKSGLPSDRFSAERPEGSISTLTIQRTEQRDSAMYRCASSLASGGLDTQYFGPGTRLTVL.

Concerning this clone itself: The same CDR3 also results from other DNA sequences found in this sample. V usage is TRBV5-5 and J usage is TRBJ1-5, with D unclear. Trimming pared 3 bases from V and 2 bases from J, leaving 15 bases between. Looked up from germline, CDR1 is SGHKS and CDR2 is YYEKEE (reference sequence). The CDR3 contains 16 residues. CDR3 protein: CASSSLLNEGNQPQHF. In nucleotides, the CDR3 is TGTGCCAGCAGCTCCCTACTAAATGAAGGCAATCAGCCCCAGCATTTT. The complete variable domain, with remaining parts taken from reference TRBV5-5 and TRBJ1-5, reads DAGVTQSPTHLIKTRGQQVTLRCSPISGHKSVSWYQQVLGQGPQFIFQYYEKEERGRGNFPDRFSARQFPNYSSELNVNALLLGDSALYLCASSSLLNEGNQPQHFGDGTRLSIL.

V gene TRBV15 combines with J gene TRBJ2-7, with TRBD1 matching 7 bases. The CDR3 has 17 amino acids. V lost 4 bases and J lost 2; bases outside the gene matches: 14. The germline CDR1 and CDR2 sequences are LNHNV and YYDKDF (reference sequence). The CDR3 loop reads CATSTRGTGEGTYEQYF. The CDR3 coding sequence is TGTGCCACCAGCACTCGAGGCACAGGGGAAGGGACCTACGAGCAGTACTTC.

The V call is TRBV19, the J call TRBJ1-4; D may be TRBD1 (6 bases). This CDR3 is 15 amino acids long. Trimming took off 5 bases at V and 8 bases at J, with 18 bases between the two ends. The germline CDR1 and CDR2 sequences are LNHDA and SQIVND (reference sequence). The CDR3 here is CASSPLGGALEKLFF. CDR3 nucleotide sequence: TGTGCCAGTAGTCCTCTGGGGGGGGCGCTGGAAAAACTGTTTTTT.

This clone showed up just once. CDR3 region: CASSPYRDVDTEAFF. CDR3 coding DNA: TGTGCCAGCTCACCGTACCGGGACGTGGACACTGAAGCTTTCTTT. The J gene is TRBJ1-1, the V gene TRBV18; D is perhaps TRBD1 (5 bases). V lost 3 bases and J lost 3, with 14 bases in between. The CDR3 sequence is 15 residues long. From germline, CDR1 is KGHSH and CDR2 LQKENI. Looking up the rest from reference TRBV18 and TRBJ1-1 gives the full variable domain: NAGVMQNPRHLVRRRGQEARLRCSPMKGHSHVYWYRQLPEEGLKFMVYLQKENIIDESGMPKERFSAEFPKEGPSILRIQQVVRGDSAAYFCASSPYRDVDTEAFFGQGTRLTVV.

V usage is TRBV6-4 and J usage is TRBJ1-6, with 8 bases that match TRBD1. Trimming took 6 bases from V and 9 from J; bases not matched to a gene: 7. The CDR3 extends over 14 amino acids. The germline CDR1 and CDR2 sequences are MRHNA and SNTAGT. CDR3 in amino acids: CASRPQGAGSPLHF. DNA of the CDR3: TGTGCCAGCAGGCCTCAGGGGGCCGGTTCACCCCTCCACTTT.

This clone was found once. J is TRBJ2-7 and V is TRBV7-2; unclear D gene. Looked up from germline, CDR1 is SGHTA and CDR2 is FQGNSA. The CDR3 loop spans 14 amino acids. The V end lost 1 base, the J end lost 3 bases, and 10 bases lay between the germline ends. In DNA, the CDR3 is TGTGCCAGCAGCTTAGACGGCAGTCTCTACGAGCAGTACTTC. Amino acid sequence: CASSLDGSLYEQYF. The full variable domain, rest sourced from reference TRBV7-2 and TRBJ2-7, is GAGVSQSPSNKVTEKGKDVELRCDPISGHTALYWYRQSLGQGLEFLIYFQGNSAPDKSGLPSDRFSAERTGGSVSTLTIQRTQQEDSAVYLCASSLDGSLYEQYFGPGTRLTVT.

V is TRBV11-2 and J is TRBJ2-3, with TRBD1 as a possible D gene (6 bases). From germline, CDR1 is SGHAT and CDR2 FQNNGV. This CDR3 is built from 14 residues. V gave up 6 bases and J gave up 4 bases, with 14 bases separating them. CDR3 nucleotide sequence: TGTGCCAGCAGGCGATACAGGGCCGCAGATACGCAGTATTTT. This sequence encodes CASRRYRAADTQYF. Complete variable domain (other parts from reference TRBV11-2 and TRBJ2-3): EAGVAQSPRYKIIEKRQSVAFWCNPISGHATLYWYQQILGQGPKLLIQFQNNGVVDDSQLPKDRFSAERLKGVDSTLKIQPAKLEDSAVYLCASRRYRAADTQYFGPGTRLTVL.

This clone has only a few counts. V usage is TRBV6-4 and J usage is TRBJ2-1; 9 nucleotides match TRBD2. The CDR3 is 15 residues long. Germline CDR1 MRHNA, CDR2 SNTAGT. After removal of 4 bases from V and 5 bases from J, the junction contained 6 bases not matched to a gene. CDR3 residues: CASSGSSGAHNEQFF. The CDR3, as DNA: TGTGCCAGCAGTGGATCTAGCGGGGCACACAATGAGCAGTTCTTC.

The V and J genes are TRBV4-3 and TRBJ2-2; TRBD1 matches 8 bases. This CDR3 is built from 15 residues. The J segment lost 7 bases and the V segment lost 4 bases, leaving 8 bases of the junction unmatched. Per the germline V gene, CDR1 is LGHNA and CDR2 is YSLEER. As DNA, the CDR3 is TGCGCCAGCAGCCCACCCCAGGGGGCGGGCGGGGAGCTGTTTTTT. Translation gives CASSPPQGAGGELFF.

This rearrangement joins TRBV5-4 to TRBJ2-5; tentative D call: TRBD2 (5 bases). Germline values: CDR1 SGHNT, CDR2 YYREEE (reference sequence). Deletions cut 2 bases from V and 1 base from J, with 6 bases between. This CDR3 region has 13 residues. CDR3 in amino acids: CASSFGLQETQYF. The DNA of the CDR3 is TGTGCCAGCAGCTTTGGACTCCAAGAGACCCAGTACTTC.